This TCR beta chain originates from a study of cytomegalovirus exposure and HLA in healthy donors. The overall study: Counted in an early data release were 65 million to 100 million unique TCRs from HLA-typed donors.

The CDR3 covers 17 residues. CDR1 is SNHLY and CDR2 is FYNNEI in the germline V gene. The V end lost 4 bases, the J end lost 3 bases, and 22 bases lay between the germline ends. Points on this clone: Its antigen is unidentified.

Study-wide findings and caveats: It is likely that the observed cluster of highly shared sequence variants was a sequencing artifact. In vitro assays verified that three CMV-associated chains recognized CMV antigens specifically.

The study ran its PCR with 60 Vbeta and 13 Jbeta primers. Assay used: immunoSEQ multiplex PCR; TCRdb lists only in-frame clones, some missing. The table lists approximately 280,000 clones, around nine tenths of them singletons. Source material: PBMCs. The J gene is TRBJ2-7, the V gene TRBV2, with D tentatively TRBD1 (7 bases). The receptor comes from a woman aged 18-29 years in good health and CMV-seronegative. CDR3 sequence reads: CASSGLRETGSIYEQYF. The CDR3 DNA follows: TGTGCCAGCAGTGGGCTCCGGGAGACAGGGTCCATCTACGAGCAGTACTTC.